There are many counts of the clone carrying this T cell receptor (beta chain). Antigen unknown. Found in a library prepared for alpha chains, this beta chain is an off-target read, and its abundance has little meaning. There are 14 residues in the CDR3. V was clipped by 4 bases and J by 8 bases; unmatched bases: 9. Germline CDR1 reads SGHRS; CDR2 reads YFSETQ. Specified time point: sample taken at primary tumor resection. The sample comes from a study of spatial heterogeneity in lung cancer. Study-wide results and limits: Intratumoral expanded alpha and beta TCR counts were found to track tumor mutation counts.

Every molecule of TCR cDNA had its own unique molecular identifier. TCRdb redid the calling of the 5' RACE reads with MiXCR, one entry per CDR3 protein. The data contain about 15,000 distinct CDR3 sequences, 5% to 8% of them singletons. The sequence derives from a male donor with early-stage non-small cell lung cancer. V and J are TRBV5-1 and TRBJ2-4, with TRBD2 matching 7 bases. The sequences come from lung tumor tissue, collected at surgery. CDR3 amino acids: CASSGAGRWDIQYF. Here the CDR3 DNA reads TGCGCCAGCAGCGGAGCGGGACGTTGGGACATTCAGTACTTC.